This record looks at one T cell receptor beta chain sequence and its context. Its matching antigen is unknown. This record comes from a study of cytomegalovirus exposure and HLA in healthy donors. Study-wide results and caveats: HLA alleles were associated with 15,000 to 20,000 TCR beta sequences in a later analysis at 0.05 false discovery rate.

The primer mix had 60 Vbeta and 13 Jbeta primers. Using immunoSEQ multiplex PCR, the repertoire was profiled, and TCRdb retains in-frame clones only, with some absent. The sample consists of more than 110,000 clones, 79% of them appearing once. In germline, CDR1 is SGHTS, CDR2 YDEGEE. The CDR3 totals 12 residues. The germline V and J ends were trimmed by 3 bases and 13 bases, with 14 bases remaining between them. The chain couples TRBV5-8 to TRBJ1-5; D unclear. The TCR comes from a man aged 18 to 30 in good health and CMV-seronegative. Sequencing was done on a sample of PBMCs. This CDR3 is CASSSVTVRQHF. In DNA, the CDR3 is TGTGCCAGCAGCTCGGTTACTGTGAGGCAGCATTTT.